The 7 T cell receptor beta chains below all came from one sample that was sequenced in a study of blood T cell repertoires in COVID-19 (dated by TCRdb to 2018 to 2021). Receptors were amplified or captured by the immunoSEQ multiplex PCR assay. TCRdb's version of the immuneACCESS table is confined to in-frame rearrangements and falls short of the full clone set. An unresolved V gene accounts for under half of the shortfall where checked; the remainder is of unknown origin. In all, the sample holds approximately 94,000 clones, and more than 85% of those were seen once. In total, the top ten clones hold 6.5% to 8% of the sample. The sample taken for sequencing was peripheral blood. These receptors originate from a man aged 30 to 45 in a cohort sampled during active COVID-19.

The gene calls are TRBV6-6 and TRBJ1-4, with D perhaps TRBD1 (6 bases). Germline CDR1 MNHNY, CDR2 SVGAGI (reference sequence). The CDR3 covers 14 residues. V was trimmed by 7 bases and J by 8 bases, leaving 17 bases between them. The CDR3 loop is CASTNRGGDEKLFF. DNA of the CDR3: TGTGCCAGCACCAACCGAGGGGGAGACGAAAAACTGTTTTTT.

This chain connects TRBV5-6 to TRBJ1-6; D is possibly TRBD1 (6 bases). The CDR3 is made up of 15 amino acids. CDR1 and CDR2 (germline): SGHDT, YYEEEE. Trimming pared 4 bases from V and 10 bases from J, leaving 18 bases between. In DNA, the CDR3 is TGTGCCAGCAGCACAATAACAGGGACGAGGTCACCCCTCCACTTT. It encodes CASSTITGTRSPLHF. Filled out from reference TRBV5-6 and TRBJ1-6, the complete variable domain reads DAGVTQSPTHLIKTRGQQVTLRCSPKSGHDTVSWYQQALGQGPQFIFQYYEEEERQRGNFPDRFSGHQFPNYSSELNVNALLLGDSALYLCASSTITGTRSPLHFGNGTRLTVT.

The chain links TRBV18 to TRBJ2-3; D might be TRBD2 (6 bases). Between the trimmed V and J ends, which lost 4 bases and 5 bases, there was a span of 10 bases. The CDR3 length is 13 residues. Per germline, CDR1 KGHSH and CDR2 LQKENI. Here the CDR3 reads CASSLSEGDTQYF. DNA of the CDR3: TGTGCCAGCTCACTTTCGGAGGGAGATACGCAGTATTTT.

This chain links TRBV7-9 with TRBJ2-2, with D unresolved. Per the germline V gene, CDR1 is SEHNR and CDR2 is FQNEAQ (reference sequence). This CDR3 region has 13 residues. Trimming removed 6 bases from V and 4 bases from J, with 9 bases in between. The CDR3 nucleotides are TGTGCCAGCAGTGTGGCTGCCACCGGGGAGCTGTTTTTT. It encodes CASSVAATGELFF.

J is TRBJ2-7 and V is TRBV18, with 12 bases aligning to TRBD2. J lost 6 bases, V lost 1 base, and 10 bases had no gene match. CDR1 KGHSH and CDR2 LQKENI come from the germline V gene. This CDR3 spans 17 amino acids. The CDR3 bases are TGTGCCAGCTCACCACGGCCTAGCGGGGGGGCAGGAGCCGAGCAGTACTTC. Encoded protein: CASSPRPSGGAGAEQYF.

This chain links TRBV5-1 with TRBJ1-2; D perhaps matches TRBD1 (5 bases). The CDR3 has 14 residues. V was shortened by 3 bases and J by 6 bases, with 15 bases between the two germline ends. CDR1 SGHRS and CDR2 YFSETQ come from the germline V gene. CDR3 loop: CASSWGQGPDGYTF. The CDR3, as DNA: TGCGCCAGCAGCTGGGGTCAGGGTCCGGATGGCTACACCTTC. Filled out from reference TRBV5-1 and TRBJ1-2, the complete variable domain reads KAGVTQTPRYLIKTRGQQVTLSCSPISGHRSVSWYQQTPGQGLQFLFEYFSETQRNKGNFPGRFSGRQFSNSRSEMNVSTLELGDSALYLCASSWGQGPDGYTFGSGTRLTVV.

This clone was seen a handful of times. The chain links TRBV3-1 (or the pseudogene TRBV3-2) to TRBJ1-5; D is uncertain. This CDR3 contains 12 residues. Germline CDR1 reads LGHDT; CDR2 reads YNNKEL (reference sequence). The germline V and J ends were trimmed by 3 bases and 4 bases, with 4 bases remaining between them. The CDR3 nucleotides read TGTGCCAGCAGCCATCAGAATCAGCCCCAGCATTTT. Its translation is CASSHQNQPQHF.